This T cell receptor (beta chain) was recovered during a study of cytomegalovirus exposure and HLA in healthy donors (dated by TCRdb to the late 2010s). Turning to the overall study: According to a later analysis, the roughly 120 validation repertoires were produced on the same platform as the 680 or so repertoires of the first cohort. The study was designed to test whether signatures of past pathogen exposure could be identified by cataloging public T cell receptors. In addition to the first cohort of about 650 subjects, a separate validation cohort of 120 different subjects was used. To predict cytomegalovirus infection status, the study combined high-throughput TCR immunosequencing, statistical association of individual TCRs with disease status, and machine learning.

Notes on this clone: Its antigen is currently not known. No clone much larger than this one lies a single base away; base qualities are absent.

The donors belonged to the validation cohort of around 130 subjects, which was separate from the roughly 680-subject first cohort. As encoded in the germline V gene (reference sequence), CDR1 is SGHNT while CDR2 is YYREEE. Trimming removed 4 bases from V and 5 bases from J; the gene matches leave 5 bases unexplained. Taken from cysteine to phenylalanine, the CDR3 has 14 residues. The entry retains the CDR3 DNA only, 42 bases that are in frame from base 1. Study-level results and caveats: A later analysis lacked HLA typing for the validation cohort, so it scored co-occurrence in that cohort across all 120 repertoires. Cytomegalovirus status was reported to be diagnosed by the classifier with high specificity and sensitivity in both the original and validation cohorts. In a later analysis, TCRs clustered in the first cohort were found to also tend to co-occur in the 110 or so validation repertoires, with 94% of cluster scores above 0. Across donors, most TCR sequences were observed very rarely, whereas some public TCRs were present in many individuals. The study gave a list of 150 to 200 TCR beta chains associated with cytomegalovirus. According to the authors, the approach could potentially be generalized to other disease states and immunological phenotypes. In vitro tests confirmed that three of the cytomegalovirus-associated TCR beta chains recognize cytomegalovirus antigens.

Receptors were amplified or captured by the immunoSEQ multiplex PCR assay. Per the original workflow: A statistical classification framework was developed to diagnose cytomegalovirus status using the catalog of TCR beta chain sequences. TCRdb limited this immuneACCESS table to in-frame rearrangements with V and J called. A share of clones is missing; checked studies link under half to unresolved V genes, and the rest is unexplained. V, J and clone size are taken as reported in that table, and D and trimming were inferred from the DNA itself. Across this sample there are about 110,000 clones, with 88% seen only once. The top ten clonotypes cover approximately 1.5% of the sample.

This TCR came from a woman in her twenties or thirties in good health and CMV-seropositive. The specimen sequenced was PBMCs. The rearrangement combines TRBV5-4 with TRBJ2-7, with 11 bases in between that match TRBD1. The nucleotide sequence is TGTGCCAGCAGCATCTGGACAGGGGGCCACGAGCAGTACTTC. It encodes CASSIWTGGHEQYF.